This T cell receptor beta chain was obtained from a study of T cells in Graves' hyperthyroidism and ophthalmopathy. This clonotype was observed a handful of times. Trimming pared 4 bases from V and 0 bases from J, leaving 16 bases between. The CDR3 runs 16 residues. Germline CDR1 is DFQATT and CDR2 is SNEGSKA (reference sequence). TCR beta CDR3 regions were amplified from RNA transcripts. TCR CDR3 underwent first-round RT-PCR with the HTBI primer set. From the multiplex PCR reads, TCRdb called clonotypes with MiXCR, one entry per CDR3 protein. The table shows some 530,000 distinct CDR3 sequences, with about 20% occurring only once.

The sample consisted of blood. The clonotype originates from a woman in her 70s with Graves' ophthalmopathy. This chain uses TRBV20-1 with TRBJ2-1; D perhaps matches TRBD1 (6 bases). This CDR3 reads CSATLRQARSYNEQFF. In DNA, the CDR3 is TGCAGTGCTACCCTCCGACAGGCCCGCTCCTACAATGAGCAGTTCTTC.